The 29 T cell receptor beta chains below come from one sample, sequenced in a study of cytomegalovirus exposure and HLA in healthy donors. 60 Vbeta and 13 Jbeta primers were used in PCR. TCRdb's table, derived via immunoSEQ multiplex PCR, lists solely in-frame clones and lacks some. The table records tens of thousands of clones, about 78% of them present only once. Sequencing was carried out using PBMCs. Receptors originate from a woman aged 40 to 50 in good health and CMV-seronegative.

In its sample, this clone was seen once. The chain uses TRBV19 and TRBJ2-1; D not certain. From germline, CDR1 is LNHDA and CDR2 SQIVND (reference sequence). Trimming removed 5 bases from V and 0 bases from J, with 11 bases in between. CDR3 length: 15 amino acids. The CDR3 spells CASSSSLSSYNEQFF. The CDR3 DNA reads TGTGCCAGTAGTTCAAGCCTTAGCTCCTACAATGAGCAGTTCTTC.

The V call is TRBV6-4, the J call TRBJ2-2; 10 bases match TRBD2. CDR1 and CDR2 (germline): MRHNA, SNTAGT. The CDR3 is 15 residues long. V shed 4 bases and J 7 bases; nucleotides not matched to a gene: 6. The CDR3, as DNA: TGTGCCAGCAGTGCGGAACTAGCGGGAATCGGGGAGCTGTTTTTT. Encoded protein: CASSAELAGIGELFF.

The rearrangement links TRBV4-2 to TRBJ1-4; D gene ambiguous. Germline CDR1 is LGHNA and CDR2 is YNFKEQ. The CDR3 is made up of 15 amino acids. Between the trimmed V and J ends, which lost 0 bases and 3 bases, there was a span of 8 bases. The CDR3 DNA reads TGTGCCAGCAGCCAAGACAGTAACCCTAATGAAAAACTGTTTTTT. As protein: CASSQDSNPNEKLFF.

CDR3 protein: CASSIRQNTEAFF. The CDR3 DNA follows: TGTGCCAGCAGTATAAGACAGAACACTGAAGCTTTCTTT. The gene calls are TRBV27 and TRBJ1-1; the D is unclear. This CDR3 has 13 amino acids. V shed 5 bases and J shed 1 base, with 8 bases lying between them. Germline V CDR1 and CDR2: MNHEY, SMNVEV (reference sequence).

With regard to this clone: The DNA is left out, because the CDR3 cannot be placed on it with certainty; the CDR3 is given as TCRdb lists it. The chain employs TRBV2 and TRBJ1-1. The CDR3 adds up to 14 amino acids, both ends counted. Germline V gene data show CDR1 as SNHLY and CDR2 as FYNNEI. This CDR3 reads CASSESVFGPGSLF.

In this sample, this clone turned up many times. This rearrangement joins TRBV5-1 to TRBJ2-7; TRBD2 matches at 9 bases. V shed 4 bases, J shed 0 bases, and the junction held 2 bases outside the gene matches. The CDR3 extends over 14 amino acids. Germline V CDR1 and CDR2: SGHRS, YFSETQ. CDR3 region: CASSNSGSSYEQYF. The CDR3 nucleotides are TGCGCCAGCAGCAATAGCGGGAGCTCCTACGAGCAGTACTTC. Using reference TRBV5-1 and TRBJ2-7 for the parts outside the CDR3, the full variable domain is KAGVTQTPRYLIKTRGQQVTLSCSPISGHRSVSWYQQTPGQGLQFLFEYFSETQRNKGNFPGRFSGRQFSNSRSEMNVSTLELGDSALYLCASSNSGSSYEQYFGPGTRLTVT.

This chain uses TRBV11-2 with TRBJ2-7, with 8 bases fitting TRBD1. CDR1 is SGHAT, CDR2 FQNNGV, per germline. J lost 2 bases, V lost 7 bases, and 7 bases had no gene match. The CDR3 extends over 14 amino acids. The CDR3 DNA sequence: TGTGCCAGCATCCACAAGGACAGGGCCTACGAGCAGTACTTC. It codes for CASIHKDRAYEQYF.

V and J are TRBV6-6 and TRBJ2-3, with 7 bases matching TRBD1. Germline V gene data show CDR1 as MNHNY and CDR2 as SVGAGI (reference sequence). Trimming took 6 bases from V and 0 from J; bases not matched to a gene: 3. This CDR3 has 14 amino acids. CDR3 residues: CASSLTGSTDTQYF. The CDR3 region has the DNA TGTGCCAGCAGCCTGACAGGGAGCACAGATACGCAGTATTTT.

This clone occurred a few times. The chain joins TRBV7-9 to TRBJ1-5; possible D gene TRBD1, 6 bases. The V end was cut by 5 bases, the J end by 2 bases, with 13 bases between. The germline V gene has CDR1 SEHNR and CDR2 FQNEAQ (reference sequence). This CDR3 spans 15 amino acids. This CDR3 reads CASSPSGDGNQPQHF. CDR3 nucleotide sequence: TGTGCCAGCAGCCCATCAGGGGATGGCAATCAGCCCCAGCATTTT.

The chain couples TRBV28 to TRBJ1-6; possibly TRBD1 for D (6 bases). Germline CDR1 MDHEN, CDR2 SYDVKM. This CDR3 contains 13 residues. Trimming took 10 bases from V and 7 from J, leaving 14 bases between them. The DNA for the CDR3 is TGTGCCACCCTGGGGCAGGGGAATTCACCCCTCCACTTT. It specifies CATLGQGNSPLHF.

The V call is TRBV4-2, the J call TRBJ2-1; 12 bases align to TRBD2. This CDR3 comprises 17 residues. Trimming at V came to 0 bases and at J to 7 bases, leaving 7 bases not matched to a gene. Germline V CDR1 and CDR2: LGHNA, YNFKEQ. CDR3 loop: CASSQDSLAGGLNEQFF. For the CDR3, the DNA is TGTGCCAGCAGCCAAGATAGTCTAGCGGGAGGGCTAAATGAGCAGTTCTTC.

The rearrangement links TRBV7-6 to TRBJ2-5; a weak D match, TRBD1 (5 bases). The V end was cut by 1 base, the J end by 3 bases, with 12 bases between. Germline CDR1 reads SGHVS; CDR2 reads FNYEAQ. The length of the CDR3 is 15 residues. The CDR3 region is CASSLVLAGKETQYF. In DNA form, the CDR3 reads TGTGCCAGCAGCTTAGTTTTGGCAGGGAAAGAGACCCAGTACTTC. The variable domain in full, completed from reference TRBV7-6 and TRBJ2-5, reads GAGVSQSPRYKVTKRGQDVALRCDPISGHVSLYWYRQALGQGPEFLTYFNYEAQQDKSGLPNDRFSAERPEGSISTLTIQRTEQRDSAMYRCASSLVLAGKETQYFGPGTRLLVL.

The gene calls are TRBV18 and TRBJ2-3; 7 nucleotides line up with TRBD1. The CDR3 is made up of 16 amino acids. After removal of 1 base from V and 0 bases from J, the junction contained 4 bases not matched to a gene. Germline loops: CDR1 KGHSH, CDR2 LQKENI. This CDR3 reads CASSPLMGQSTDTQYF. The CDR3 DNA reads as TGTGCCAGCTCACCACTAATGGGACAGAGCACAGATACGCAGTATTTT.

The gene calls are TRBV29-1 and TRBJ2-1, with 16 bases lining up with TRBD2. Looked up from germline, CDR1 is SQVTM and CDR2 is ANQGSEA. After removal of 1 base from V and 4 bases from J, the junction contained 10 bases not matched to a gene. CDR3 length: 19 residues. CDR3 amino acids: CSVEGGLAGGSVPYNEQFF. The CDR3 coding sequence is TGCAGCGTTGAAGGGGGACTAGCGGGAGGGTCCGTGCCATACAATGAGCAGTTCTTC.

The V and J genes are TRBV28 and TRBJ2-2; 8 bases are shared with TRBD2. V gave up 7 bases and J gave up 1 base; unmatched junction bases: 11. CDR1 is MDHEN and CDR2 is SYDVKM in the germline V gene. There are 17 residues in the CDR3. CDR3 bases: TGTGCCAGCAATCGGCACCGGGGACTAGAGAACACCGGGGAGCTGTTTTTT. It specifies CASNRHRGLENTGELFF.

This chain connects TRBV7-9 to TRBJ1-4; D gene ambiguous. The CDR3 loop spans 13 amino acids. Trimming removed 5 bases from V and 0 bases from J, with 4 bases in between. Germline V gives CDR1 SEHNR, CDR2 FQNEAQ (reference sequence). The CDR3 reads CASSPSTNEKLFF. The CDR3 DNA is TGTGCCAGCAGCCCTTCAACTAATGAAAAACTGTTTTTT.

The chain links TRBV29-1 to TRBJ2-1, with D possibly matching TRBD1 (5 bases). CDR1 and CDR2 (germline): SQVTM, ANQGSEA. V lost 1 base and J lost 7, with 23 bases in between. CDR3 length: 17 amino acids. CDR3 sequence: CSVEVPSRDKGGNEQFF. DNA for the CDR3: TGCAGCGTTGAAGTCCCAAGCAGGGATAAAGGTGGGAATGAGCAGTTCTTC.

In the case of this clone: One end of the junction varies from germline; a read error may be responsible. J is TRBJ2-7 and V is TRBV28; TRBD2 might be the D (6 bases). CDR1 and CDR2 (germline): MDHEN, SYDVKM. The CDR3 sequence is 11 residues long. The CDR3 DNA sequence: TGCAGGTCGGGAGCCCCATCCGAGCAGTACTTC. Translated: CRSGAPSEQYF.

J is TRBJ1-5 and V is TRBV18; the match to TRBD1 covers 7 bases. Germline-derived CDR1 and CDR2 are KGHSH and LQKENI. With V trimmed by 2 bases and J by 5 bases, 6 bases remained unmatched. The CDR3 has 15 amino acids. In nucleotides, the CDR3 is TGTGCCAGCTCACCATTTTCAGGGGGTGATCAGCCCCAGCATTTT. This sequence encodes CASSPFSGGDQPQHF.

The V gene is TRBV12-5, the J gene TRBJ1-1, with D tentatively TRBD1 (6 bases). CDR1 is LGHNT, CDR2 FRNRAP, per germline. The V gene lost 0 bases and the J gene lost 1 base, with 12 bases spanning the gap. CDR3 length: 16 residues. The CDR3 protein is CASGLVLGRGNTEAFF. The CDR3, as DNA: TGTGCTAGTGGTTTGGTACTCGGCAGGGGGAACACTGAAGCTTTCTTT.

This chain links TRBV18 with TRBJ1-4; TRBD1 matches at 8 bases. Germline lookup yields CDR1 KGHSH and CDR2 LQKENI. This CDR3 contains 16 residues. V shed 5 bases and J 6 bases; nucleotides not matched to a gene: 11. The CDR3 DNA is TGTGCCAGCTCATCGATTCAGGGGGCGGAGGATGAAAAACTGTTTTTT. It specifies CASSSIQGAEDEKLFF.

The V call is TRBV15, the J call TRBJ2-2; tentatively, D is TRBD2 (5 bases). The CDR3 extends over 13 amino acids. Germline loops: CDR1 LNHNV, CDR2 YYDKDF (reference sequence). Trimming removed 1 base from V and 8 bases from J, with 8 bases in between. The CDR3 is CATSRGGYGELFF. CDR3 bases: TGTGCCACCAGCAGAGGAGGGTATGGGGAGCTGTTTTTT.

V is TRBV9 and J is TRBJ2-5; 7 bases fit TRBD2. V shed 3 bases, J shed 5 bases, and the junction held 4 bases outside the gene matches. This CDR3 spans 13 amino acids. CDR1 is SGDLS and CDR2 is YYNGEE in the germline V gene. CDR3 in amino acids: CASSAVGGETQYF. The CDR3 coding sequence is TGTGCCAGCAGCGCAGTGGGGGGGGAGACCCAGTACTTC.

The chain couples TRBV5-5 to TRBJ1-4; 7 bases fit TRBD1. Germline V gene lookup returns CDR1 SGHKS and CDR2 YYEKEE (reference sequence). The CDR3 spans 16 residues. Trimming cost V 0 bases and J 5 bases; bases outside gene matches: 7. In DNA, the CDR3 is TGTGCCAGCAGCTTGGGAAAAAGGGGGCAAAATGAAAAACTGTTTTTT. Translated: CASSLGKRGQNEKLFF.

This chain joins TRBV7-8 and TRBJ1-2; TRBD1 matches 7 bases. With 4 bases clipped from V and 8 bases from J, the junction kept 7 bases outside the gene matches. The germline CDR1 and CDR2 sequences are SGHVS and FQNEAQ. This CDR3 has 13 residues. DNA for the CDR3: TGTGCCAGCAGCTCCCTCCGGACAGGCGGCTACACCTTC. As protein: CASSSLRTGGYTF.

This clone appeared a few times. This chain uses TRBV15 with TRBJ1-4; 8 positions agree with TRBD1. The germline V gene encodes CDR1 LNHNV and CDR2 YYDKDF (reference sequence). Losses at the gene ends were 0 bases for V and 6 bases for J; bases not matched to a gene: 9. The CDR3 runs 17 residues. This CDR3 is CATSRDGVGQADEKLFF. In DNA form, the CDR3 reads TGTGCCACCAGCAGAGATGGTGTGGGACAGGCGGATGAAAAACTGTTTTTT.

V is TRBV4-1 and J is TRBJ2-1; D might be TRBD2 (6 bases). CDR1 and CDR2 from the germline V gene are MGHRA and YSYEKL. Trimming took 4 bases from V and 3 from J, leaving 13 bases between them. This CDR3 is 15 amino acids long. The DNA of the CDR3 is TGCGCCAGCAGCCTCCGGGACTTCCTCTACAATGAGCAGTTCTTC. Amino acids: CASSLRDFLYNEQFF.

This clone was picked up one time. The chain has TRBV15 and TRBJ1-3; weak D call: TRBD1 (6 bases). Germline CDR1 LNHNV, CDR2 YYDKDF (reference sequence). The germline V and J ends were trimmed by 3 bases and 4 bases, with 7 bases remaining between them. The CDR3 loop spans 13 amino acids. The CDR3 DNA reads TGTGCCACCAGCAGCGGGACAGGAAACACCATATATTTT. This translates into CATSSGTGNTIYF.

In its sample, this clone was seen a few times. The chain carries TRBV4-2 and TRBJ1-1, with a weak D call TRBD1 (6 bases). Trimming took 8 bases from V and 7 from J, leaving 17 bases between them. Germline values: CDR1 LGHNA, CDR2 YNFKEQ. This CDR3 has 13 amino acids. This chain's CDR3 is CASRHWGGGEAFF. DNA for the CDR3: TGTGCCAGCCGTCATTGGGGGGGCGGTGAAGCTTTCTTT.